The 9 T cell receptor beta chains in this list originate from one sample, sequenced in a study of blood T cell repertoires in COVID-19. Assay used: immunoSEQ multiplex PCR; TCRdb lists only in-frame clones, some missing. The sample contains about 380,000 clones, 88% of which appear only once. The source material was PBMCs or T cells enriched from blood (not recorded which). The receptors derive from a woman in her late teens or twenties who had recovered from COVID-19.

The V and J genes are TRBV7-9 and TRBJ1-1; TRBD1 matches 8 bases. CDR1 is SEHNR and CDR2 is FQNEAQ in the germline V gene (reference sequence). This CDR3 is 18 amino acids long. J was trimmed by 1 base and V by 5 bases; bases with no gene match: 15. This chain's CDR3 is CASSPGQGSLGQNTEAFF. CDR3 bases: TGTGCCAGCAGCCCAGGACAGGGCAGTTTGGGGCAGAACACTGAAGCTTTCTTT.

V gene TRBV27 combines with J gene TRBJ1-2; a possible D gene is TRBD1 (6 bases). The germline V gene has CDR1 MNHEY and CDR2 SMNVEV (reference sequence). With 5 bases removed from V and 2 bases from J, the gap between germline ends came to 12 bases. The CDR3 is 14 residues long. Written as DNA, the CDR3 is TGTGCCAGCAGTCCTTGGACAGCGAACTATGGCTACACCTTC. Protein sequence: CASSPWTANYGYTF.

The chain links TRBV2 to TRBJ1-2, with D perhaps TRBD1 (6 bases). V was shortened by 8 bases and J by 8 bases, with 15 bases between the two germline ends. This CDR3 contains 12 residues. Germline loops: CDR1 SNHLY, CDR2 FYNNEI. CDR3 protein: CASSGGQGGYTF. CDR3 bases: TGTGCCAGCTCCGGGGGGCAGGGCGGCTACACCTTC.

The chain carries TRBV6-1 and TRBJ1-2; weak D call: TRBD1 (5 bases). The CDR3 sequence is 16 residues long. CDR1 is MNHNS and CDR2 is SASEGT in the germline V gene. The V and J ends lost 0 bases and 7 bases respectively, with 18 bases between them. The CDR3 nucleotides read TGTGCCAGCAGTGAAGCGCTTCGGGGACTGCAAGGTGGCTACACCTTC. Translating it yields CASSEALRGLQGGYTF.

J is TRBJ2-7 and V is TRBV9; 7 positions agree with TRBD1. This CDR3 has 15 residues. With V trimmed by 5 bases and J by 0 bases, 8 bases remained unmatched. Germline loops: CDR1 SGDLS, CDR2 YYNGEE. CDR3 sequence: CASRPPGTASYEQYF. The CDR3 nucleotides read TGTGCCAGCAGGCCCCCCGGGACAGCCTCCTACGAGCAGTACTTC.

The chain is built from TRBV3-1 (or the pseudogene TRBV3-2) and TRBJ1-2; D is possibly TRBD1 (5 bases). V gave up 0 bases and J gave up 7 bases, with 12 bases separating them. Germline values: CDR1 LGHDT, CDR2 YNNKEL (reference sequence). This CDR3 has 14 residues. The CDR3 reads CASSQDKGVGGYTF. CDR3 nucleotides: TGTGCCAGCAGCCAAGATAAAGGGGTCGGTGGCTACACCTTC.

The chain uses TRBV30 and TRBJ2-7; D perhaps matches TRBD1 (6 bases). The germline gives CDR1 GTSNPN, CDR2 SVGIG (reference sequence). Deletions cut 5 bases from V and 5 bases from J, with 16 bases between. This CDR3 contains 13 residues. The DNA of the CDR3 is TGTGCCTGGTCTCGTGGACAGTACCACGAGCAGTACTTC. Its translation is CAWSRGQYHEQYF.

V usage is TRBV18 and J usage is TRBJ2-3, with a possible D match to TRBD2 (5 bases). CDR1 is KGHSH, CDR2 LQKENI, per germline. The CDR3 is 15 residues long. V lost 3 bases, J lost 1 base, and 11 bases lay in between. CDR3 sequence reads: CASSPRTRGTDTQYF. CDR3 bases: TGTGCCAGCTCACCTCGGACTCGGGGCACAGATACGCAGTATTTT.

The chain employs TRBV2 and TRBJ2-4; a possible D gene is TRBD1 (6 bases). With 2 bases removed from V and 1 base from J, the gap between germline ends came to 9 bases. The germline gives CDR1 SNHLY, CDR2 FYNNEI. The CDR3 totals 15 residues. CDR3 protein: CASSENRAAKNIQYF. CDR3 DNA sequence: TGTGCCAGCAGTGAAAACAGGGCCGCCAAAAACATTCAGTACTTC.